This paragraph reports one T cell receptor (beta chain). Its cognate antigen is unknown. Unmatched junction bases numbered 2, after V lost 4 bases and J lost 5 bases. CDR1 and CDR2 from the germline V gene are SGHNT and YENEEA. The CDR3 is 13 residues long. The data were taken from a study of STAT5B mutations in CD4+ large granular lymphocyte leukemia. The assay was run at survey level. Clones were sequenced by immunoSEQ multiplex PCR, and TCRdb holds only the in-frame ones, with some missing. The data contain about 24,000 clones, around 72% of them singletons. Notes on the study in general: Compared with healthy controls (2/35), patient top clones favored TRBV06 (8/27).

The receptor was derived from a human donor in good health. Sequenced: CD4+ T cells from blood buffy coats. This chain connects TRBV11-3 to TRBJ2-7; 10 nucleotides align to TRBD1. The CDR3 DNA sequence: TGTGCCAGCAGCTGGACAGGGGGGGACGAGCAGTACTTC. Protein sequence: CASSWTGGDEQYF.